These 25 T cell receptor beta chains were all obtained from the same sample, sequenced in a study of molecular identifiers for immune sequencing clone quantification. TCRdb used MiXCR to reprocess the PCR reads, holding one entry per CDR3 protein. The table includes about 97,000 distinct CDR3 sequences, 20% to 25% detected once. What was sequenced was naive CD8+ T cells from blood, with Jurkat cell RNA spiked in. Subset given: FACS-sorted CD8+CD4-CCR7+CD45RA+ naive T cells. These receptors were collected from a human donor in good health. Some libraries in this study had Jurkat cell RNA spiked in.

In this sample, this clonotype turned up many times. The rearrangement joins TRBV30 to TRBJ1-5; 7 bases map to TRBD1. Looked up from germline, CDR1 is GTSNPN and CDR2 is SVGIG (reference sequence). Unmatched junction bases numbered 5, after V lost 0 bases and J lost 6 bases. The CDR3 contains 14 residues. Written as DNA, the CDR3 is TGTGCCTGGAGTGTACAGGGGCTGGGTCAGCCCCAGCATTTT. Protein: CAWSVQGLGQPQHF.

This clonotype has ten or more counts. The chain uses TRBV12-5 and TRBJ1-5; D is ambiguous. Trimming pared 0 bases from V and 0 bases from J, leaving 9 bases between. Germline CDR1 is LGHNT and CDR2 is FRNRAP. The CDR3 totals 16 residues. CDR3: CASGLVPGYSNQPQHF. CDR3 bases: TGTGCTAGTGGTTTGGTACCGGGGTATAGCAATCAGCCCCAGCATTTT.

This clonotype showed up just once. This may be a read error: a much more frequent sequence differs by one nucleotide. This chain links TRBV10-3 with TRBJ2-7; the D gene is possibly TRBD1 (6 bases). CDR1 and CDR2 from the germline V gene are ENHRY and SYGVKD. The CDR3 loop spans 12 amino acids. The CDR3 DNA is TGTGCCATCCGGGACAACTCCTTCGAGCAGTACTTC. This encodes CAIRDNSFEQYF.

This clonotype was observed many times. The chain recombines TRBV9 with TRBJ2-3; no firm D call. The CDR3 spans 15 residues. The V end was cut by 1 base, the J end by 1 base, with 10 bases between. CDR1 is SGDLS and CDR2 is YYNGEE in the germline V gene. The CDR3 DNA is TGTGCCAGCAGCGTATACCCCGAAGGCACAGATACGCAGTATTTT. Its protein product is CASSVYPEGTDTQYF.

The CDR3 spells CSVDGLNEQFF. CDR3 DNA sequence: TGCAGCGTTGATGGGTTGAATGAGCAGTTCTTC. The V gene is TRBV29-1, the J gene TRBJ2-1, with D unclear. Germline CDR1 reads SQVTM; CDR2 reads ANQGSEA. This CDR3 contains 11 residues. Trimming removed 3 bases at V and 7 bases at J, with 7 bases between.

V usage is TRBV30 and J usage is TRBJ1-1, with TRBD1 as a possible D gene (5 bases). Germline assignment: CDR1 GTSNPN and CDR2 SVGIG (reference sequence). With 0 bases removed from V and 4 bases from J, the gap between germline ends came to 15 bases. The length of the CDR3 is 15 residues. The CDR3 sequence: CAWSVYGAIGTEAFF. The CDR3 nucleotides read TGTGCCTGGAGTGTATATGGGGCGATAGGCACTGAAGCTTTCTTT.

To note about this clonotype: A much larger clone is a single base away; this may be a read error. The chain carries TRBV6-2 or TRBV6-3 and TRBJ1-1; possible D gene TRBD1, 5 bases. Germline-derived CDR1 and CDR2 are MNHEY and SVGEGT. This CDR3 has 12 residues. This CDR3 reads CTSRDYSTEAFF. For the CDR3, the DNA is TGTACCAGCAGGGACTATAGCACTGAAGCTTTCTTT.

A note on this clonotype: Just one base apart from a much larger clone, this may be a read error. The rearrangement uses TRBV4-3 and TRBJ1-1; no reliable D call. The CDR3 spans 12 residues. Germline V gene lookup returns CDR1 LGHNA and CDR2 YSLEER. With 0 bases removed from V and 6 bases from J, the gap between germline ends came to 5 bases. In nucleotides, the CDR3 is TGCGCCAGCAGCCAAGAAGGCCCTGAAGCTTTCTTT. Amino acid sequence: CASSQEGPEAFF.

This clonotype was counted ten times or more. The chain recombines TRBV6-2 or TRBV6-3 with TRBJ2-3; D is unresolved. The V end was cut by 6 bases, the J end by 5 bases, with 9 bases between. The CDR3 extends over 12 amino acids. From germline, CDR1 is MNHEY and CDR2 SVGEGT. This CDR3 is CASSPIGDTQYF. The CDR3 nucleotides are TGTGCCAGCAGCCCAATTGGAGATACGCAGTATTTT.

This clonotype was found once. A much larger clone differs from this one at a single base, so this may be a read error. The chain couples TRBV6-2 or TRBV6-3 to TRBJ1-6, with 8 nucleotides matching TRBD1. Germline lookup yields CDR1 MNHEY and CDR2 SVGEGT. With V trimmed by 8 bases and J by 0 bases, 12 bases remained unmatched. The CDR3 is made up of 18 amino acids. CDR3 in amino acids: CASGPQWTGSSYNSPLHF. The CDR3 DNA sequence: TGTGCCAGCGGTCCTCAGTGGACAGGGAGCTCCTATAATTCACCCCTCCACTTT.

In its sample, this clonotype was seen many times. This chain joins TRBV12-3 or TRBV12-4 and TRBJ2-3; a weak D match, TRBD2 (6 bases). Trimming cost V 4 bases and J 2 bases, with 16 bases left between them. The CDR3 totals 16 residues. In nucleotides, the CDR3 is TGTGCCAGCAGTTCTCCGACACTAGCCCCCACAGATACGCAGTATTTT. It yields the protein CASSSPTLAPTDTQYF.

Comment on this clonotype: A clone one base away is much larger, so this may be a read error. The conserved phenylalanine or tryptophan is not found at the CDR3 terminus, so this likely reflects a read error. The V and J genes are TRBV7-2 and TRBJ1-1; maybe TRBD1 (5 bases). The germline CDR1 and CDR2 sequences are SGHTA and FQGNSA. The length of the CDR3 is 16 residues. The germline V and J ends were trimmed by 6 bases and 4 bases, with 21 bases remaining between them. CDR3 loop: CASRSPGGGWSTEAFI. CDR3 sequence (DNA): TGTGCCAGCAGGAGCCCGGGTGGGGGTTGGAGCACTGAAGCTTTCATT.

Notes on this clonotype: A much more abundant neighbour one base away suggests this may be a read error. The chain employs TRBV12-3 or TRBV12-4 and TRBJ2-5, with 13 bases aligning to TRBD2. Trimming removed 2 bases from V and 2 bases from J; junction bases left unmatched: 5. The CDR3 runs to 17 residues. The CDR3 coding sequence is TGTGCCAGCAGTTTAACTAGCGGGGGGGTAAGGCAAGAGACCCAGTACTTC. It codes for CASSLTSGGVRQETQYF.

CDR3 in amino acids: CASSYAGGFVINEQFF. In nucleotides, the CDR3 is TGTGCCAGCAGTTATGCGGGGGGGTTTGTTATAAATGAGCAGTTCTTC. The rearrangement uses TRBV6-2 or TRBV6-3 and TRBJ2-1, with 9 nucleotides matching TRBD2. The V segment lost 3 bases and the J segment 7 bases; nucleotides outside the gene matches: 10. The CDR3 totals 16 residues. From germline, CDR1 is MNHEY and CDR2 SVGEGT.

This clonotype was counted between two and nine times. This sequence joins TRBV2 and TRBJ2-7; D is perhaps TRBD1 (6 bases). V was clipped by 3 bases and J by 6 bases, with 12 bases between them. This CDR3 is built from 13 residues. Germline CDR1 and CDR2: SNHLY and FYNNEI. CDR3 loop: CASSDIGDIEQYF. The CDR3 region has the DNA TGTGCCAGCAGTGATATCGGGGACATCGAGCAGTACTTC.

This clonotype appeared many times. The J gene is TRBJ1-6, the V gene TRBV4-3, with TRBD1 as a possible D gene (5 bases). The V and J ends lost 0 bases and 1 base respectively, with 7 bases between them. The germline CDR1 and CDR2 sequences are LGHNA and YSLEER. The CDR3 contains 16 residues. The CDR3, as DNA: TGCGCCAGCAGCCAAGACGCAGGGTCCTATAATTCACCCCTCCACTTT. This encodes CASSQDAGSYNSPLHF.

The V and J genes are TRBV5-5 and TRBJ2-5; D gene ambiguous. V was trimmed by 4 bases and J by 5 bases, leaving 12 bases between them. The CDR3 runs to 13 residues. Germline values: CDR1 SGHKS, CDR2 YYEKEE (reference sequence). The CDR3 here is CASSQPGWETQYF. The CDR3, as DNA: TGTGCCAGCAGCCAACCTGGGTGGGAGACCCAGTACTTC.

The chain employs TRBV27 and TRBJ2-2; 10 bases map to TRBD1. The CDR3 extends over 18 amino acids. V was clipped by 5 bases and J by 7 bases; unmatched bases: 16. Germline-derived CDR1 and CDR2 are MNHEY and SMNVEV (reference sequence). DNA of the CDR3: TGTGCCAGCAGTCCCCCGACAGGGGGCCTTAGTGTCGGCGGGGAGCTGTTTTTT. Its translation: CASSPPTGGLSVGGELFF.

This clonotype has at least ten counts. The rearrangement links TRBV20-1 to TRBJ2-7; D not certain. V was pared by 7 bases and J by 2 bases, with 15 bases between. This CDR3 region has 13 residues. Looked up from germline, CDR1 is DFQATT and CDR2 is SNEGSKA (reference sequence). The CDR3 bases are TGCAGTGTGGGTAGTGACGGAACCTACGAGCAGTACTTC. Its protein is CSVGSDGTYEQYF.

In the case of this clonotype: A much larger clone is a single base away; this may be a read error. The rearrangement uses TRBV12-3 or TRBV12-4 and TRBJ1-5; D is uncertain. The CDR3 loop spans 12 amino acids. The CDR3 coding sequence is TGTGCCTGCAGTCATAGCAATCAGCCCCAGCATTTT. Translated, it gives CACSHSNQPQHF.

This clonotype was counted many times. V is TRBV27 and J is TRBJ2-3; 7 bases are shared with TRBD1. V shed 5 bases, J shed 5 bases, and the junction held 10 bases outside the gene matches. The CDR3 loop spans 15 amino acids. Germline V gives CDR1 MNHEY, CDR2 SMNVEV (reference sequence). The CDR3 is CASSPLRQGIDTQYF. Here the CDR3 DNA reads TGTGCCAGCAGTCCCCTCCGACAGGGAATAGATACGCAGTATTTT.

This clonotype showed up many times. The rearrangement joins TRBV6-2 or TRBV6-3 to TRBJ1-1; tentatively, D is TRBD1 (5 bases). V dropped 7 bases and J dropped 7 bases, with 19 bases sitting between them. CDR3 size: 14 residues. The germline V gene has CDR1 MNHEY and CDR2 SVGEGT. CDR3 sequence: CASTLYQTGREAFF. The CDR3 coding sequence is TGTGCCAGCACCCTATATCAGACGGGACGTGAAGCTTTCTTT.

For this clonotype: This may come from a read error, since a much larger clone is one base off. This chain joins TRBV28 and TRBJ1-5, with TRBD1 matching over 12 bases. Germline values: CDR1 MDHEN, CDR2 SYDVKM. The CDR3 is made up of 17 amino acids. DNA of the CDR3: TGTGCCAGCAGTTTGGGACAGGGGGCGTATGGTAATCAGACCCAGCATTTT. This translates into CASSLGQGAYGNQTQHF.

This chain connects TRBV11-2 to TRBJ2-5; TRBD2 aligns across 9 bases. The germline V gene encodes CDR1 SGHAT and CDR2 FQNNGV. The V segment lost 4 bases and the J segment 5 bases; nucleotides outside the gene matches: 17. CDR3 length: 18 residues. CDR3 bases: TGTGCCAGCAGCTCCAGAGATAGCGGGAGCGTCACGGAGGAGACCCAGTACTTC. Encoded protein: CASSSRDSGSVTEETQYF.

In its sample, this clonotype was seen many times. The V call is TRBV5-4, the J call TRBJ2-3, with D perhaps TRBD1 (5 bases). Germline V gene data show CDR1 as SGHNT and CDR2 as YYREEE (reference sequence). Deletions cut 4 bases from V and 0 bases from J, with 12 bases between. The CDR3 totals 15 residues. The CDR3, as DNA: TGTGCCAGCAGCCTAGGACAACATAGCACAGATACGCAGTATTTT. This sequence encodes CASSLGQHSTDTQYF. Together with reference TRBV5-4 and TRBJ2-3, the CDR3 gives the full variable domain: ETGVTQSPTHLIKTRGQQVTLRCSSQSGHNTVSWYQQALGQGPQFIFQYYREEENGRGNFPPRFSGLQFPNYSSELNVNALELDDSALYLCASSLGQHSTDTQYFGPGTRLTVL.